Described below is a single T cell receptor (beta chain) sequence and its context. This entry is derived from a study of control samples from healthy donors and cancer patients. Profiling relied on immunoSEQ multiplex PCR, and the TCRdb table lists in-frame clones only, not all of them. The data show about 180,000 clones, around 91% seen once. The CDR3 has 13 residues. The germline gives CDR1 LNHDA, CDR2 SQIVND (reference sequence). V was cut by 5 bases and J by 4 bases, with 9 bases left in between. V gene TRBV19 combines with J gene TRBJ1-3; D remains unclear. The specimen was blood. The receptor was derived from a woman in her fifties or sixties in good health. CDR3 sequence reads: CASSQTGGNTIYF. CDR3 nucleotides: TGTGCCAGTAGTCAAACTGGAGGAAACACCATATATTTT.